These 16 T cell receptor beta chains originate from one sample sequenced in a study of tumor-infiltrating lymphocytes in oesophageal squamous cell carcinoma. MiXCR, applied by TCRdb to the PCR reads, yields one record per CDR3 protein. This repertoire shows roughly 17,000 distinct CDR3 sequences, roughly 50% found once; its top ten account for about 43%. Sequencing was carried out using normal esophageal tissue next to the tumor. The receptors were gathered from a female donor with esophageal squamous cell carcinoma.

This clonotype was counted many times. The V gene is TRBV2, the J gene TRBJ2-4; D unresolved. Deletions cut 8 bases from V and 0 bases from J, with 14 bases between. The CDR3 sequence is 15 residues long. The germline V gene encodes CDR1 SNHLY and CDR2 FYNNEI. CDR3 DNA: TGTGCCAGCGTCCCTCGGCCCCTAGCCAAAAACATTCAGTACTTC. Residues: CASVPRPLAKNIQYF.

The chain employs TRBV27 and TRBJ2-1; the D is unclear. Germline CDR1 MNHEY, CDR2 SMNVEV (reference sequence). The CDR3 has 17 residues. V lost 8 bases, J lost 0 bases, and 20 bases lay in between. The CDR3 spells CASSTRERSGSYNEQFF. The CDR3, as DNA: TGTGCCAGCTCCACGCGAGAGAGGTCGGGCTCCTACAATGAGCAGTTCTTC.

The J gene is TRBJ2-5, the V gene TRBV7-8, with 8 positions matching TRBD1. The assigned J gene may be wrong: the sequence end matches TRBJ2-7 better. This CDR3 comprises 16 residues. Germline V gives CDR1 SGHVS, CDR2 FQNEAQ. The chain's CDR3 is CASSLGAGQVNYEQYF. In DNA form, the CDR3 reads TGTGCCAGCAGCTTAGGGGCGGGACAGGTGAACTACGAGCAGTACTTC.

The chain joins TRBV11-1 to TRBJ2-6; TRBD2 agrees at 8 bases. Judging by the DNA end, TRBJ2-5 fits better; the J call may be wrong. Germline values: CDR1 SGHAT, CDR2 FQDESV (reference sequence). The CDR3 has 14 residues. Written as DNA, the CDR3 is TGTGCCAGCAGTCAGTCTGGGACTAGGGAGACCCAGTACTTC. Translating gives CASSQSGTRETQYF.

For this clonotype: Here the CDR3 omits its conserved ending phenylalanine or tryptophan, so a read error is the likely source. The DNA is omitted, as the CDR3 cannot be located on it reliably, and the CDR3 follows TCRdb's listing. The V and J genes are TRBV6-1 and TRBJ2-1; the table names TRBD2, a call not compared with the DNA. The CDR3 totals 12 residues, both ends included. Germline CDR1 is MNHNS and CDR2 is SASEGT. CDR3 in amino acids: CASSHRDRVPFI.

This clonotype occurred once. The CDR3 carries no conserved terminal phenylalanine or tryptophan, so it likely arises from a read error. The DNA is omitted, as the CDR3 cannot be located on it reliably, and the CDR3 follows TCRdb's listing. The chain recombines TRBV7-2 with TRBJ2-7; the D segment call TRBD1 is taken from the table without a DNA check. The germline CDR1 and CDR2 sequences are SGHTA and FQGNSA. The CDR3 totals 17 residues, both ends included. The CDR3 loop is CASSLSAHRAYGYTFGS.

The chain combines TRBV7-6 with TRBJ1-2, with TRBD1 as a possible D gene (5 bases). The ends were cut back, 1 base at V and 5 bases at J, with 11 bases in the middle. The length of the CDR3 is 14 residues. Germline values: CDR1 SGHVS, CDR2 FNYEAQ. CDR3 DNA: TGTGCCAGCAGCTTAGGCGACAGCAATTATGGCTACACCTTC. It translates to CASSLGDSNYGYTF.

Remarks on this clonotype: A junction end diverges from the germline sequence, so it may reflect a read error. The chain couples TRBV6-2 or TRBV6-3 to TRBJ2-6, with 8 positions matching TRBD1. Germline assignment: CDR1 MNHEY and CDR2 SVGEGT. CDR3 length equals 15 residues. For the CDR3, the DNA is TGTGCCAGCAGTGGAGGACAGGGCTTTCCTTCACCCCTCCACTTC. Translating gives CASSGGQGFPSPLHF.

By proportion, this clonotype is medium-sized. The V call is TRBV7-8, the J call TRBJ2-1; D is undetermined. In germline, CDR1 is SGHVS, CDR2 FQNEAQ. This CDR3 region has 13 residues. V lost 5 bases, J lost 7 bases, and 12 bases lay in between. The CDR3 spells CASSPGGPNEQFF. Written as DNA, the CDR3 is TGTGCCAGCAGCCCAGGTGGGCCTAATGAGCAGTTCTTC.

V usage is TRBV7-2 and J usage is TRBJ2-1; 9 nucleotides align to TRBD2. The J call is doubtful: the DNA matches TRBJ2-7 better. The germline gives CDR1 SGHTA, CDR2 FQGNSA. This CDR3 has 15 amino acids. CDR3 DNA: TGTGCCAGCAGCTTCCTTAGCGGGAGCCTTTACGAGCAGTACTTC. This gives the protein CASSFLSGSLYEQYF.

This sequence joins TRBV7-9 and TRBJ2-2; D is undetermined. Germline assignment: CDR1 SEHNR and CDR2 FQNEAQ (reference sequence). V was trimmed by 5 bases and J by 2 bases, leaving 6 bases between them. CDR3 size: 13 residues. The CDR3: CASSTQNTGELFF. In DNA form, the CDR3 reads TGTGCCAGCAGCACTCAAAACACCGGGGAGCTGTTTTTT.

This chain uses TRBV4-3 with TRBJ2-1, with 8 bases aligning to TRBD2. Judging by the DNA end, TRBJ2-5 fits better; the J call may be wrong. Germline-derived CDR1 and CDR2 are LGHNA and YSLEER. CDR3 length: 15 residues. CDR3 bases: TGCGCCAGCAGCCTTAGCGGGGCGGTACAAGAGACCCAGTACTTC. Its translation is CASSLSGAVQETQYF.

In regard to this clonotype: A read error may be the cause here, since a much bigger clone is one base away. This sequence joins TRBV7-2 and TRBJ2-1; 10 bases are a match to TRBD2. The J call may be faulty, since TRBJ2-7 better matches the DNA end. CDR1 and CDR2 from the germline V gene are SGHTA and FQGNSA. The CDR3 totals 16 residues. CDR3 bases: TGTGCCAGCAGCTTAGGCAGGACTAGCGGATACAATGAGCAGTACTTC. This encodes CASSLGRTSGYNEQYF.

The chain employs TRBV7-3 and TRBJ2-3; the D gene is possibly TRBD2 (6 bases). The length of the CDR3 is 17 residues. Per the germline V gene, CDR1 is SGHTA and CDR2 is FQGTGA. V was trimmed by 1 base and J by 1 base, leaving 15 bases between them. CDR3 in DNA: TGTGCCAGCAGCTTAAGAGGTGGGAGGTATCGCACAGATACGCAGTATTTT. It translates to CASSLRGGRYRTDTQYF.

This clonotype was seen just once. V and J are TRBV7-6 and TRBJ2-1; D remains unclear. V was clipped by 3 bases and J by 6 bases, with 15 bases between them. CDR3 size: 15 residues. Germline V lookup: CDR1 SGHVS, CDR2 FNYEAQ. The CDR3 DNA sequence: TGTGCCAGCAGCTTTTCGAGCACCCTGAGCAATGAGCAGTTCTTC. Protein product: CASSFSSTLSNEQFF.

There are many counts of this clonotype. The CDR3 is CASSPAASGIFWNEQFF. CDR3 nucleotide sequence: TGTGCCAGCAGCCCAGCAGCTAGCGGGATCTTCTGGAATGAGCAGTTCTTC. This chain uses TRBV7-9 with TRBJ2-1; 9 nucleotides match TRBD2. Germline trimming cut 5 bases from V and 7 bases from J; bases unmatched to any gene: 15. Germline CDR1 reads SEHNR; CDR2 reads FQNEAQ (reference sequence). The CDR3 has 17 amino acids. The whole variable domain, remainder taken from reference TRBV7-9 and TRBJ2-1, is DTGVSQNPRHKITKRGQNVTFRCDPISEHNRLYWYRQTLGQGPEFLTYFQNEAQLEKSRLLSDRFSAERPKGSFSTLEIQRTEQGDSAMYLCASSPAASGIFWNEQFFGPGTRLTVL.